These 25 T cell receptor beta chains originate from one sample sequenced in a study of blood T cells in healthy people across ages. Primers used in a second PCR of about 7 to 12 cycles were a sample-barcoded 5' primer and a J-beta primer mix. TCRdb fed the 5' RACE reads into MiXCR, producing one record per CDR3 protein. The data show 1.2 million to 1.5 million distinct CDR3 sequences, 35% to 45% seen once. The sequenced material came from blood. The receptors were gathered from a woman under 30 in good health.

This clonotype was picked up a small number of times. The chain is built from TRBV6-6 and TRBJ2-7; the D gene is possibly TRBD2 (5 bases). The germline gives CDR1 MNHNY, CDR2 SVGAGI (reference sequence). The CDR3 is made up of 17 amino acids. V dropped 2 bases and J dropped 2 bases, with 19 bases sitting between them. CDR3 sequence reads: CASSYRSSGFQPYEQYF. The CDR3 DNA follows: TGTGCCAGCAGTTACAGGTCATCGGGATTTCAACCCTACGAGCAGTACTTC.

The rearrangement joins TRBV7-2 to TRBJ2-3, with D possibly being TRBD1 (6 bases). The CDR3 length is 18 residues. CDR1 is SGHTA and CDR2 is FQGNSA in the germline V gene. Trimming left V 5 bases short and J 6 bases short, with 27 bases between. In nucleotides, the CDR3 is TGTGCCAGCAGCCCCCACCCTTGGTCAGGGGCCCGAGTGGATACGCAGTATTTT. Translation: CASSPHPWSGARVDTQYF.

The chain's CDR3 is CSAYTSGRTDTQYF. The CDR3 nucleotides read TGCAGTGCTTATACTAGCGGGAGAACAGATACGCAGTATTTT. The chain couples TRBV20-1 to TRBJ2-3; 11 bases line up with TRBD2. Germline assignment: CDR1 DFQATT and CDR2 SNEGSKA (reference sequence). V lost 5 bases and J lost 3; bases outside the gene matches: 4. The CDR3 runs 14 residues.

There are a few counts of this clonotype. The chain couples TRBV27 to TRBJ2-1; D is ambiguous. Deletions cut 5 bases from V and 7 bases from J, with 15 bases between. The CDR3 consists of 14 residues. Germline assignment: CDR1 MNHEY and CDR2 SMNVEV (reference sequence). The CDR3 DNA is TGTGCCAGCAGTCCATTCCCGCTGGGGAATGAGCAGTTCTTC. Encoded protein: CASSPFPLGNEQFF.

This clonotype has only a few counts. V gene TRBV14 combines with J gene TRBJ2-4, with TRBD1 matching 7 bases. The J call may be faulty, since TRBJ2-7 better matches the DNA end. The CDR3 has 15 amino acids. In germline, CDR1 is SGHDN, CDR2 FVKESK. CDR3 in amino acids: CASSRVGGEKYEQYF. The CDR3 bases are TGTGCCAGCAGCCGGGTAGGGGGCGAGAAATACGAGCAGTACTTC.

The V call is TRBV24-1, the J call TRBJ1-2, with D unresolved. The CDR3 length is 12 residues. Trimming left V 9 bases short and J 3 bases short, with 10 bases between. Germline values: CDR1 KGHDR, CDR2 SFDVKD. The CDR3 nucleotides are TGTGCCACCTCTACAGCCTACTATGGCTACACCTTC. Translating gives CATSTAYYGYTF.

This clonotype was observed a few times. The chain links TRBV4-1 to TRBJ2-1; no firm D call. V lost 1 base, J lost 8 bases, and 12 bases lay in between. Germline V gene sequence: CDR1 MGHRA, CDR2 YSYEKL. There are 14 residues in the CDR3. The CDR3 sequence is CASSQVASIDEQFF. The DNA for the CDR3 is TGCGCCAGCAGCCAAGTAGCCAGTATCGATGAGCAGTTCTTC.

The chain recombines TRBV12-3 or TRBV12-4 with TRBJ2-3, with D perhaps matching TRBD2 (5 bases). This CDR3 has 15 amino acids. V lost 5 bases and J lost 4, with 16 bases in between. CDR3: CASSPPTGRADTQYF. The CDR3 bases are TGTGCCAGCAGTCCCCCAACGGGGAGAGCAGATACGCAGTATTTT.

The V call is TRBV20-1, the J call TRBJ1-1, with D possibly TRBD1 on 6 matching bases. Germline-derived CDR1 and CDR2 are DFQATT and SNEGSKA (reference sequence). CDR3 length: 14 residues. V was cut by 5 bases and J by 4 bases, with 17 bases left in between. CDR3 residues: CSAHGQGRVTEAFF. The CDR3 region has the DNA TGCAGTGCTCACGGGCAGGGGCGGGTCACTGAAGCTTTCTTT.

As for this clonotype: A read error may account for a junction end that differs from germline. The chain joins TRBV12-3 or TRBV12-4 to TRBJ1-1, with D unresolved. The CDR3 is 13 amino acids. The CDR3 loop reads CASCLWENTEAFF. Written as DNA, the CDR3 is TGTGCCAGCTGTTTGTGGGAGAACACTGAAGCTTTCTTT.

The chain couples TRBV12-3 or TRBV12-4 to TRBJ1-2; 7 bases are shared with TRBD1. J lost 2 bases, V lost 6 bases, and 6 bases had no gene match. The CDR3 consists of 14 residues. In nucleotides, the CDR3 is TGTGCCAGCAGCCCGGACAGGTTGAACTATGGCTACACCTTC. The encoded protein is CASSPDRLNYGYTF.

The V call is TRBV12-3 or TRBV12-4, the J call TRBJ2-5; no clear D. CDR3 size: 14 residues. V was shortened by 3 bases and J by 5 bases, with 13 bases between the two germline ends. CDR3 loop: CASSLQGFRETQYF. The DNA for the CDR3 is TGTGCCAGCAGTTTGCAAGGGTTTCGGGAGACCCAGTACTTC.

The chain is built from TRBV6-1 and TRBJ2-4; perhaps TRBD2 as D (5 bases). Trimming removed 8 bases from V and 9 bases from J, with 8 bases in between. This CDR3 has 10 amino acids. Germline assignment: CDR1 MNHNS and CDR2 SASEGT. The CDR3 DNA sequence: TGTGCCAGCGCACTAGTCATTCAGTACTTC. It specifies CASALVIQYF.

Only a few counts were recorded for this clonotype. The rearrangement uses TRBV29-1 and TRBJ1-2; D perhaps matches TRBD1 (6 bases). Germline loops: CDR1 SQVTM, CDR2 ANQGSEA. This CDR3 contains 15 residues. The ends were cut back, 5 bases at V and 4 bases at J, with 20 bases in the middle. The CDR3 loop is CSVFVQGLGIYGYTF. The CDR3 DNA is TGCAGCGTTTTTGTCCAGGGGCTGGGGATCTATGGCTACACCTTC.

This clonotype was found a few times. The chain has TRBV6-5 and TRBJ2-1; D call uncertain. Germline V lookup: CDR1 MNHEY, CDR2 SVGAGI. CDR3 size: 15 residues. Trimming removed 2 bases from V and 1 base from J, with 9 bases in between. CDR3 residues: CASSYQPGSYNEQFF. The CDR3 nucleotides are TGTGCCAGCAGTTACCAGCCCGGGTCCTACAATGAGCAGTTCTTC.

This clonotype was detected ten times or more. The rearrangement links TRBV7-2 to TRBJ1-5, with D tentatively TRBD1 (5 bases). This CDR3 has 15 residues. The germline CDR1 and CDR2 sequences are SGHTA and FQGNSA. V lost 0 bases to trimming and J lost 8 bases, with 14 bases between them. CDR3 sequence reads: CASSLAGGLQKPQHF. As DNA, the CDR3 is TGTGCCAGCAGCTTAGCGGGGGGACTCCAGAAGCCCCAGCATTTT.

V and J are TRBV4-1 and TRBJ1-2, with a tentative D call TRBD1 (5 bases). The germline V and J ends were trimmed by 0 bases and 4 bases, with 18 bases remaining between them. Germline CDR1 MGHRA, CDR2 YSYEKL. CDR3 length: 17 residues. The CDR3, as DNA: TGCGCCAGCAGCCAAGAAAAGACAGTTCAGTCGCTCTATGGCTACACCTTC. This translates into CASSQEKTVQSLYGYTF.

This clonotype appeared a few times. This sequence joins TRBV27 and TRBJ2-3; 16 nucleotides align to TRBD2. V lost 4 bases, J lost 4 bases, and 8 bases stayed unmatched. This CDR3 is 18 amino acids long. Germline V gives CDR1 MNHEY, CDR2 SMNVEV (reference sequence). The CDR3 DNA reads as TGTGCCAGCAGTTCGCCCCCGGGACTAGCGGGGGGGCCAGATACGCAGTATTTT. Amino acids: CASSSPPGLAGGPDTQYF.

The chain uses TRBV7-6 and TRBJ2-1; perhaps TRBD2 as D (5 bases). V gave up 1 base and J gave up 9 bases, with 7 bases separating them. This CDR3 spans 12 amino acids. Germline lookup yields CDR1 SGHVS and CDR2 FNYEAQ. CDR3 protein: CASSLERFEQFF. The CDR3 coding sequence is TGTGCCAGCAGCTTAGAGCGGTTTGAGCAGTTCTTC.

V and J are TRBV20-1 and TRBJ2-3; D is undetermined. Germline V gene data show CDR1 as DFQATT and CDR2 as SNEGSKA (reference sequence). V was clipped by 6 bases and J by 4 bases, with 20 bases between them. This CDR3 region has 15 residues. The CDR3 loop is CSAGKQGWYPDTQYF. CDR3 nucleotides: TGCAGTGCGGGGAAACAAGGGTGGTATCCAGATACGCAGTATTTT.

V usage is TRBV6-5 and J usage is TRBJ2-7; TRBD1 agrees at 10 bases. V dropped 6 bases and J dropped 3; count of bases not matched to a gene: 8. CDR1 is MNHEY and CDR2 is SVGAGI in the germline V gene. The CDR3 extends over 15 amino acids. The CDR3 is CASRHAGTGVYEQYF. In DNA, the CDR3 is TGTGCCAGCAGACACGCCGGGACAGGGGTCTACGAGCAGTACTTC.

This clonotype has only a few counts. The chain joins TRBV27 to TRBJ2-5, with a tentative D call TRBD2 (5 bases). Deletions cut 3 bases from V and 5 bases from J, with 16 bases between. Germline V gives CDR1 MNHEY, CDR2 SMNVEV (reference sequence). The CDR3 is 15 amino acids. The CDR3 spells CASSFSTATGETQYF. The CDR3 nucleotides are TGTGCCAGCAGTTTTTCCACCGCCACGGGGGAGACCCAGTACTTC.

The V gene is TRBV7-2, the J gene TRBJ2-1; TRBD2 agrees at 12 bases. J was trimmed by 8 bases and V by 2 bases; bases with no gene match: 7. CDR1 is SGHTA and CDR2 is FQGNSA in the germline V gene. CDR3 length: 16 amino acids. The CDR3 DNA is TGTGCCAGCAGCTTAAAGACTAGCGGGAGTTACCATGAGCAGTTCTTC. Translated: CASSLKTSGSYHEQFF.

The chain employs TRBV7-3 and TRBJ2-1; 8 nucleotides match TRBD2. CDR3 size: 17 residues. Germline lookup yields CDR1 SGHTA and CDR2 FQGTGA. V was pared by 5 bases and J by 2 bases, with 11 bases of the junction left unmatched. The CDR3: CASSPPVSGVPYNEQFF. CDR3 sequence (DNA): TGTGCCAGCAGCCCTCCGGTTAGCGGGGTCCCCTACAATGAGCAGTTCTTC.

Concerning this clonotype itself: At one end the junction does not follow the germline gene, possibly because of a read error. This chain connects TRBV3-1 to TRBJ1-2; D might be TRBD1 (6 bases). Looked up from germline, CDR1 is LGHDT and CDR2 is YNNKEL (reference sequence). This CDR3 spans 13 amino acids. The CDR3: CANSRGHIYGYTF. In nucleotides, the CDR3 is TGTGCCAACAGCCGGGGACATATCTATGGCTACACCTTC. The full variable domain, completed using reference TRBV3-1 and TRBJ1-2, is DTAVSQTPKYLVTQMGNDKSIKCEQNLGHDTMYWYKQDSKKFLKIMFSYNNKELIINETVPNRFSPKSPDKAHLNLHINSLELGDSAVYFCANSRGHIYGYTFGSGTRLTVV.